The clone carrying this T cell receptor beta chain was detected a few times. Its target is not known. These data belong to a study of human T cells and chemical hapten exposure. Turning to the study itself: Weekly scalp doses of diphenylcyclopropenone were given to patients during the approximately 25-week study.

Time point indicated: patch test 1, 2 weeks after DPC sensitization. Treatment noted: therapeutic diphenylcyclopropenone sensitization with weekly scalp DPC. Germline assignment: CDR1 WNHNN and CDR2 SYGVQD (reference sequence). V was trimmed by 3 bases and J by 1 base, leaving 9 bases between them. The CDR3 spans 14 residues. One entry per CDR3 protein results from TCRdb running MiXCR on the RACE reads. The repertoire has some 79,000 distinct CDR3 sequences, roughly 7.2% of them found once; the top ten carry roughly 1.4%. Overall study findings and caveats: Sensitizing to DPC left TCRs with a frequency above 1 in 1000 unaltered.

The source is a woman under 40 with alopecia areata. Some clones in this sample may be carry-over from other donors' samples. Sequencing was performed on whole blood, taken in connection with sensitization to the hapten diphenylcyclopropenone (DPC). The V gene is TRBV10-1, the J gene TRBJ1-1; no definite D call. Here the CDR3 reads CASSDQSRNTEAFF. The DNA of the CDR3 is TGCGCCAGCAGTGACCAGTCAAGGAACACTGAAGCTTTCTTT.